A single sample is the source of the 9 T cell receptor beta chains below, sequenced in a study of cytomegalovirus exposure and HLA in healthy donors. PCR primers comprised 60 Vbeta and 13 Jbeta primers. Produced via immunoSEQ multiplex PCR; TCRdb's table is partial and in-frame only. The sample yields about 140,000 clones, around 79% seen once. Sequencing used PBMCs. The receptors originated from a male donor in good health and CMV-seronegative.

This sequence joins TRBV7-3 and TRBJ2-6; tentatively, D is TRBD2 (6 bases). Per the germline V gene, CDR1 is SGHTA and CDR2 is FQGTGA. The V end was cut by 2 bases, the J end by 2 bases, with 7 bases between. The CDR3 runs to 15 residues. Here the CDR3 reads CASSLPGAGANVLTF. CDR3 nucleotides: TGTGCCAGCAGCTTACCGGGGGCTGGGGCCAACGTCCTGACTTTC.

The chain recombines TRBV5-4 with TRBJ2-6; possibly TRBD1 for D (6 bases). Trimming cost V 3 bases and J 2 bases, with 12 bases left between them. The CDR3 is made up of 16 amino acids. Germline V gene sequence: CDR1 SGHNT, CDR2 YYREEE (reference sequence). The CDR3 is CASSSQGGTGANVLTF. CDR3 nucleotides: TGTGCCAGCAGCTCCCAAGGGGGTACTGGGGCCAACGTCCTGACTTTC.

This clone was seen just once. The rearrangement links TRBV10-1 to TRBJ2-7, with 7 positions matching TRBD2. The germline gives CDR1 WNHNN, CDR2 SYGVQD (reference sequence). This CDR3 has 16 residues. Germline trimming cut 0 bases from V and 0 bases from J; bases unmatched to any gene: 5. CDR3 region: CASSESKASGSYEQYF. DNA of the CDR3: TGCGCCAGCAGTGAGTCAAAGGCTAGCGGCTCCTACGAGCAGTACTTC.

The V call is TRBV6-5, the J call TRBJ1-2; 8 nucleotides match TRBD1. The CDR3 is 13 residues long. Per germline, CDR1 MNHEY and CDR2 SVGAGI. J lost 8 bases, V lost 5 bases, and 7 bases had no gene match. The CDR3 sequence: CASSKTPGGGYTF. DNA for the CDR3: TGTGCCAGCAGTAAAACGCCAGGGGGCGGCTACACCTTC.

With regard to this clone: Other nucleotide sequences from this sample produce the same CDR3. The V gene is TRBV7-2, the J gene TRBJ2-3, with 8 bases aligning to TRBD2. CDR3 size: 15 residues. The J segment lost 0 bases and the V segment lost 3 bases, leaving 2 bases of the junction unmatched. The germline V gene has CDR1 SGHTA and CDR2 FQGNSA. The CDR3 spells CASSFAGGSTDTQYF. As DNA, the CDR3 is TGTGCCAGCAGCTTTGCGGGGGGAAGCACAGATACGCAGTATTTT. Combining the CDR3 with reference TRBV7-2 and TRBJ2-3 gives the whole variable domain GAGVSQSPSNKVTEKGKDVELRCDPISGHTALYWYRQSLGQGLEFLIYFQGNSAPDKSGLPSDRFSAERTGGSVSTLTIQRTQQEDSAVYLCASSFAGGSTDTQYFGPGTRLTVL.

This clone occurred a few times. V and J are TRBV4-1 and TRBJ1-3; 7 bases are a match to TRBD1. The V segment lost 1 base and the J segment 3 bases; nucleotides outside the gene matches: 6. CDR1 and CDR2 (germline): MGHRA, YSYEKL. The CDR3 runs to 16 residues. The CDR3 DNA reads as TGCGCCAGCAGCCAAGTAGTACAGGGGCGTGGAAACACCATATATTTT. Translation: CASSQVVQGRGNTIYF.

The chain links TRBV7-2 to TRBJ2-7, with TRBD1 identical over 7 bases. Looked up from germline, CDR1 is SGHTA and CDR2 is FQGNSA. Unmatched junction bases numbered 2, after V lost 1 base and J lost 11 bases. The CDR3 loop spans 11 amino acids. The DNA of the CDR3 is TGTGCCAGCAGCTTAGGACAGGGAGAGTACTTC. It yields the protein CASSLGQGEYF.

This clone was counted a single time. V is TRBV9 and J is TRBJ2-3; 13 bases match TRBD2. The V gene's germline CDR1 is SGDLS and CDR2 YYNGEE. This CDR3 region has 17 residues. V lost 0 bases to trimming and J lost 6 bases; unmatched junction nucleotides: 7. CDR3 bases: TGTGCCAGCAGCGTAGGACTAGCGGGGGGTCTTGGTGATACGCAGTATTTT. Encoded protein: CASSVGLAGGLGDTQYF. The variable domain in full, completed from reference TRBV9 and TRBJ2-3, reads DSGVTQTPKHLITATGQRVTLRCSPRSGDLSVYWYQQSLDQGLQFLIQYYNGEERAKGNILERFSAQQFPDLHSELNLSSLELGDSALYFCASSVGLAGGLGDTQYFGPGTRLTVL.

This clone was counted between two and nine times. The chain is built from TRBV7-3 and TRBJ2-2, with D hard to call. Trimming pared 5 bases from V and 4 bases from J, leaving 14 bases between. Germline V gene data show CDR1 as SGHTA and CDR2 as FQGTGA. The CDR3 runs 15 residues. CDR3 residues: CASSSPVSGTGELFF. Written as DNA, the CDR3 is TGTGCCAGCAGCAGTCCAGTCTCGGGCACCGGGGAGCTGTTTTTT. Looking up the rest from reference TRBV7-3 and TRBJ2-2 gives the full variable domain: GAGVSQTPSNKVTEKGKYVELRCDPISGHTALYWYRQSLGQGPEFLIYFQGTGAADDSGLPNDRFFAVRPEGSVSTLKIQRTERGDSAVYLCASSSPVSGTGELFFGEGSRLTVL.